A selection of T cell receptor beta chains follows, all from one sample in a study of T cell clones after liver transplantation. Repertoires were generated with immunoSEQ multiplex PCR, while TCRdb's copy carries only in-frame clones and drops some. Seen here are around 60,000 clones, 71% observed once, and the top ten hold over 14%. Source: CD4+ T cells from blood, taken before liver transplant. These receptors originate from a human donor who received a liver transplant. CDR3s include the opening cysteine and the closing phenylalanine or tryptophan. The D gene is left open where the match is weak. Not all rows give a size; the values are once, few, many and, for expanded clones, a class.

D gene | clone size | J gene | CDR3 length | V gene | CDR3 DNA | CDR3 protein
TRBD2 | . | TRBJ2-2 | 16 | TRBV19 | TGTGCCAGTACCGAAGCGGGGGGCTTGAACACCGGGGAGCTGTTTTTT | CASTEAGGLNTGELFF
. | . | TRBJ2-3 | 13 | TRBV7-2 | TGTGCCAGCAGCTTAAGCGGATCGGATACGCAGTATTTT | CASSLSGSDTQYF
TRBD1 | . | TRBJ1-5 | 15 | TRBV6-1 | TGTGCCAGCAGTGAAGCGCGGCAGGGGGGTCAGCCCCAGCATTTT | CASSEARQGGQPQHF
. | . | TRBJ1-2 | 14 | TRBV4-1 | TGCGCCAGCAGCCAAGCCGGGCAGGGGATCGGCTACACCTTC | CASSQAGQGIGYTF
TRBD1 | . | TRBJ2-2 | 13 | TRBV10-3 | TGTGCCACCCGGACAGGGGAGGCCGGGGAGCTGTTTTTT | CATRTGEAGELFF
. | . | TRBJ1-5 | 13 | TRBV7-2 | TGTGCCAGCAGCTTGGGCTACAATCAGCCCCAGCATTTT | CASSLGYNQPQHF
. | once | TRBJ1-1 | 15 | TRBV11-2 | TGTGCCAGCAGCTTAGGTGGGGAGGGGACCACTGAAGCTTTCTTT | CASSLGGEGTTEAFF
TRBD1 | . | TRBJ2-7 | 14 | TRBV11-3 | TGTGCCAGCAGCTCGGGACAGGGAGCCTACGAGCAGTACTTC | CASSSGQGAYEQYF
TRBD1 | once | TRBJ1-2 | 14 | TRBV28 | TGTGCCAGCACCAGGGGGGAAGGAAACTATGGCTACACCTTC | CASTRGEGNYGYTF
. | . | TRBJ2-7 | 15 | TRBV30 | TGTGCCTGGAGTACCTCCGGACAGATCACCTACGAGCAGTACTTC | CAWSTSGQITYEQYF
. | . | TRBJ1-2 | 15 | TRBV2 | TGTGCCAGCAGTGATGAGGGCAGGGGTTCCGTTGGCTACACCTTC | CASSDEGRGSVGYTF
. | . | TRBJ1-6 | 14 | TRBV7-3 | TGTGCCAGCAGCTTAGGGGGAGGTAATTCACCCCTCCACTTT | CASSLGGGNSPLHF
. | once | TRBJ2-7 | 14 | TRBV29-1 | TGCAGCGTTGAAGGGGGCAGGGGCGGCGACGAGCAGTACTTC | CSVEGGRGGDEQYF
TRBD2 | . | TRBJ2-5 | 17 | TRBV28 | TGTGCCAGCAGGTTCGGGACTAGCGCCCTGTTACAAGAGACCCAGTACTTC | CASRFGTSALLQETQYF
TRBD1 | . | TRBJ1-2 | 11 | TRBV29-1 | TGCAGCGTTGAAAGGGGGCATGGCTACACCTTC | CSVERGHGYTF
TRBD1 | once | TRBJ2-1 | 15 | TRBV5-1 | TGCGCCAGCAGCCCTGGACAGGGCTCCTACAATGAGCAGTTCTTC | CASSPGQGSYNEQFF
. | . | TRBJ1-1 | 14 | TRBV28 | TGTGCCAGCAGGACGGGGGGCATGTTCACTGAAGCTTTCTTT | CASRTGGMFTEAFF
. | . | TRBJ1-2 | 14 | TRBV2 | TGTGCCAGCAGCTGGGGACTAGGGGGGAATGGCTACACCTTC | CASSWGLGGNGYTF
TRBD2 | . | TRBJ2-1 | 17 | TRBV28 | TGTGCCAGCAGTTCACCGACTAGCGGGGGGGCTTATAATGAGCAGTTCTTC | CASSSPTSGGAYNEQFF
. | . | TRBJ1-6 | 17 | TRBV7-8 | TGTGCCAGCAGCTTTAGTGCGGCCCCAGTTGGGAATTCACCCCTCCACTTT | CASSFSAAPVGNSPLHF